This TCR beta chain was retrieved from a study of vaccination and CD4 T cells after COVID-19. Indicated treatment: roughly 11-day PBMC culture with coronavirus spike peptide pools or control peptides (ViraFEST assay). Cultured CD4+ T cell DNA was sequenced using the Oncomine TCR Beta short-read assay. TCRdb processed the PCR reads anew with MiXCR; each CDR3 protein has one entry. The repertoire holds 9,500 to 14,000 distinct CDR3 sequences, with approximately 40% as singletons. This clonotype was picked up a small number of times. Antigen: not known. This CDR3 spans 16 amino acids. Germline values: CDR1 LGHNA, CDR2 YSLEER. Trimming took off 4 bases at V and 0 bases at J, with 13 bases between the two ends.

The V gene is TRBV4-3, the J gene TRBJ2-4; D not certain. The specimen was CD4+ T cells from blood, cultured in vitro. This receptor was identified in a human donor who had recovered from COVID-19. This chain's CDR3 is CASSPRFTLAKNIQYF. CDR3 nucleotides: TGCGCCAGCAGCCCACGGTTCACCCTAGCCAAAAACATTCAGTACTTC.